This entry lists 32 T cell receptor beta chains sequenced from one sample in a study of T cell responses to AZD1222 COVID-19 vaccine. Libraries were prepared by immunoSEQ multiplex PCR; TCRdb keeps only in-frame clonotypes and omits some of them. The sample has about 180,000 clones; 80% to 95% are singletons. Here the sequenced sample was peripheral blood, taken 28 days after the second AZD1222 dose. These receptors were taken from an adult who received the AZD1222 COVID-19 vaccine.

This chain connects TRBV6-5 to TRBJ1-2; D gene ambiguous. The germline CDR1 and CDR2 sequences are MNHEY and SVGAGI. This CDR3 is 13 amino acids long. Trimming took 6 bases from V and 6 from J, leaving 14 bases between them. CDR3 amino acids: CASSIRVMDGYTF. In DNA form, the CDR3 reads TGTGCCAGCAGCATAAGAGTAATGGATGGCTACACCTTC.

V gene TRBV27 combines with J gene TRBJ2-7; 7 positions match TRBD1. J gave up 1 base and V 5 bases, and 5 bases lay outside the gene matches. Germline V gene lookup returns CDR1 MNHEY and CDR2 SMNVEV (reference sequence). The CDR3 length is 14 residues. The chain's CDR3 is CASSTWTGSYEQYF. CDR3 sequence (DNA): TGTGCCAGCAGTACTTGGACAGGATCCTACGAGCAGTACTTC.

The chain couples TRBV19 to TRBJ2-7; 7 bases match TRBD1. Germline loops: CDR1 LNHDA, CDR2 SQIVND (reference sequence). The CDR3 length is 12 residues. Trimming at V came to 7 bases and at J to 6 bases, leaving 6 bases not matched to a gene. The DNA for the CDR3 is TGTGCCAGTAAGGACAGGCCTTGCGAGCAGTACTTC. Translation gives CASKDRPCEQYF. The full variable domain, with the rest looked up from reference TRBV19 and TRBJ2-7, is DGGITQSPKYLFRKEGQNVTLSCEQNLNHDAMYWYRQDPGQGLRLIYYSQIVNDFQKGDIAEGYSVSREKKESFPLTVTSAQKNPTAFYLCASKDRPCEQYFGPGTRLTVT.

This rearrangement joins TRBV5-1 to TRBJ1-1; D not certain. V lost 2 bases and J 0 bases, leaving 8 bases between the germline ends. This CDR3 spans 14 amino acids. Germline V gene data show CDR1 as SGHRS and CDR2 as YFSETQ. The CDR3 here is CASSFQTVNTEAFF. For the CDR3, the DNA is TGCGCCAGCAGCTTCCAAACAGTGAACACTGAAGCTTTCTTT. The full variable domain, completed using reference TRBV5-1 and TRBJ1-1, is KAGVTQTPRYLIKTRGQQVTLSCSPISGHRSVSWYQQTPGQGLQFLFEYFSETQRNKGNFPGRFSGRQFSNSRSEMNVSTLELGDSALYLCASSFQTVNTEAFFGQGTRLTVV.

The chain has TRBV7-2 and TRBJ2-3, with a tentative D call TRBD1 (6 bases). V lost 4 bases and J lost 2, with 13 bases in between. Germline CDR1 SGHTA, CDR2 FQGNSA. The CDR3 length is 15 residues. DNA for the CDR3: TGTGCCAGCAGCTCACCGGGACACCCCACAGATACGCAGTATTTT. Its translation is CASSSPGHPTDTQYF.

The gene calls are TRBV9 and TRBJ1-5; D remains ambiguous. This CDR3 has 14 residues. Trimming took 4 bases from V and 5 from J, leaving 13 bases between them. Germline CDR1 and CDR2: SGDLS and YYNGEE. The CDR3 coding sequence is TGTGCCAGCAGCCAGACTTATGGGTATCAGCCCCAGCATTTT. Translating gives CASSQTYGYQPQHF.

Comment on this clone: Other DNA sequences from this sample encode an identical CDR3 as well. The chain employs TRBV7-9 and TRBJ2-7; a possible D gene is TRBD1 (6 bases). The germline CDR1 and CDR2 sequences are SEHNR and FQNEAQ (reference sequence). The CDR3 is made up of 12 amino acids. The V gene lost 4 bases and the J gene lost 3 bases, with 7 bases spanning the gap. DNA for the CDR3: TGTGCCAGCAGCTCACAGGGCTACGAGCAGTACTTC. It translates to CASSSQGYEQYF.

This rearrangement joins TRBV5-4 to TRBJ2-1; TRBD1 might be the D (6 bases). V lost 0 bases and J 9 bases, leaving 13 bases between the germline ends. The CDR3 runs 14 residues. Germline-derived CDR1 and CDR2 are SGHNT and YYREEE (reference sequence). CDR3 residues: CASSLGGQGFEQFF. CDR3 DNA sequence: TGTGCCAGCAGCTTGGGCGGGCAGGGGTTTGAGCAGTTCTTC.

V and J are TRBV9 and TRBJ1-4; 7 bases align to TRBD1. Unmatched junction bases numbered 13, after V lost 4 bases and J lost 7 bases. Germline-derived CDR1 and CDR2 are SGDLS and YYNGEE. The CDR3 has 16 residues. The CDR3 reads CASSPGGWQGGEKLFF. For the CDR3, the DNA is TGTGCCAGCAGCCCAGGGGGGTGGCAGGGGGGTGAAAAACTGTTTTTT.

V and J are TRBV7-2 and TRBJ2-7, with a possible D match to TRBD1 (6 bases). V gave up 5 bases and J gave up 3 bases, with 14 bases separating them. CDR3 length: 14 amino acids. In germline, CDR1 is SGHTA, CDR2 FQGNSA. As DNA, the CDR3 is TGTGCCAGCAGCACGGGACAAGCGATCTACGAGCAGTACTTC. Translated: CASSTGQAIYEQYF.

The rearrangement joins TRBV5-8 to TRBJ2-7, with 9 bases that match TRBD1. V shed 0 bases and J 2 bases; nucleotides not matched to a gene: 6. The CDR3 loop spans 16 amino acids. Germline V gene data show CDR1 as SGHTS and CDR2 as YDEGEE. CDR3 DNA sequence: TGTGCCAGCAGCTTGGGTCAGGGGACAGGGCCCTACGAGCAGTACTTC. Amino acid sequence: CASSLGQGTGPYEQYF. Together with reference TRBV5-8 and TRBJ2-7, the CDR3 gives the full variable domain: EAGVTQSPTHLIKTRGQQATLRCSPISGHTSVYWYQQALGLGLQFLLWYDEGEERNRGNFPPRFSGRQFPNYSSELNVNALELEDSALYLCASSLGQGTGPYEQYFGPGTRLTVT.

The rearrangement joins TRBV10-3 to TRBJ1-5, with D unresolved. Germline V gene lookup returns CDR1 ENHRY and CDR2 SYGVKD. Trimming shortened V by 2 bases and J by 0 bases, and 11 bases separated the two germline ends. CDR3 size: 16 residues. For the CDR3, the DNA is TGTGCCATCAGTGAGGGTCCATCCTATAGCAATCAGCCCCAGCATTTT. Amino acid sequence: CAISEGPSYSNQPQHF.

The chain recombines TRBV29-1 with TRBJ2-7, with D possibly TRBD2 on 5 matching bases. This CDR3 is 14 amino acids long. V was shortened by 7 bases and J by 4 bases, with 20 bases between the two germline ends. CDR1 and CDR2 from the germline V gene are SQVTM and ANQGSEA. The CDR3 region has the DNA TGCAGCGCTACCCCTCCGGGAAGTCTGTACGAGCAGTACTTC. It translates to CSATPPGSLYEQYF.

This clone came up once. This chain joins TRBV4-3 and TRBJ2-3; a possible D gene is TRBD2 (6 bases). The germline V and J ends were trimmed by 3 bases and 3 bases, with 13 bases remaining between them. This CDR3 has 15 residues. Germline V lookup: CDR1 LGHNA, CDR2 YSLEER. The CDR3 DNA reads TGCGCCAGCAGCCAGGGACTCTTCCCAACAGATACGCAGTATTTT. As protein: CASSQGLFPTDTQYF.

The chain employs TRBV12-5 and TRBJ2-3; perhaps TRBD1 as D (6 bases). Germline CDR1 is LGHNT and CDR2 is FRNRAP. Trimming cost V 5 bases and J 5 bases, with 8 bases left between them. The CDR3 totals 12 residues. The CDR3 reads CASGAQGDTQYF. CDR3 sequence (DNA): TGTGCTAGTGGTGCACAGGGAGATACGCAGTATTTT.

This chain links TRBV4-3 with TRBJ2-3, with 11 nucleotides matching TRBD2. Germline loops: CDR1 LGHNA, CDR2 YSLEER. This CDR3 is built from 18 residues. The trim removed 2 bases at V and 2 bases at J, leaving 9 bases unmatched. CDR3 sequence reads: CASSQTSGGTPSTDTQYF. The CDR3 DNA follows: TGCGCCAGCAGCCAAACTAGCGGGGGTACCCCCTCCACAGATACGCAGTATTTT.

This clone has just one count. The chain uses TRBV10-1 and TRBJ1-4, with D unclear. Germline V lookup: CDR1 WNHNN, CDR2 SYGVQD (reference sequence). This CDR3 comprises 13 residues. V dropped 0 bases and J dropped 8 bases, with 7 bases sitting between them. Here the CDR3 DNA reads TGCGCCAGCAGTGAGTCGATTGGAGAAAAACTGTTTTTT. Translating gives CASSESIGEKLFF.

The chain couples TRBV5-1 to TRBJ2-2, with TRBD1 matching 7 bases. The CDR3 extends over 15 amino acids. V dropped 4 bases and J dropped 0; count of bases not matched to a gene: 3. Germline V lookup: CDR1 SGHRS, CDR2 YFSETQ. CDR3 amino acids: CASSAGTANTGELFF. DNA for the CDR3: TGCGCCAGCAGCGCCGGGACAGCGAACACCGGGGAGCTGTTTTTT.

The J gene is TRBJ1-5, the V gene TRBV18; D remains unclear. The CDR3 is 15 residues long. Germline CDR1 reads KGHSH; CDR2 reads LQKENI. V was cut by 8 bases and J by 7 bases, with 21 bases left in between. The CDR3, as DNA: TGTGCCAGCGCCCCCGGGGAAAATTACGGGCAGCCCCAGCATTTT. It encodes CASAPGENYGQPQHF. Complete variable domain (other parts from reference TRBV18 and TRBJ1-5): NAGVMQNPRHLVRRRGQEARLRCSPMKGHSHVYWYRQLPEEGLKFMVYLQKENIIDESGMPKERFSAEFPKEGPSILRIQQVVRGDSAAYFCASAPGENYGQPQHFGDGTRLSIL.

This chain joins TRBV6-5 and TRBJ1-3; 7 nucleotides match TRBD1. There are 13 residues in the CDR3. Per the germline V gene, CDR1 is MNHEY and CDR2 is SVGAGI. J gave up 4 bases and V 5 bases, and 2 bases lay outside the gene matches. CDR3 coding DNA: TGTGCCAGCAGTCTACAGGGGGGAAACACCATATATTTT. The encoded protein is CASSLQGGNTIYF.

The chain is built from TRBV7-6 and TRBJ2-5; 8 bases are a match to TRBD2. The CDR3 covers 16 residues. The germline V gene has CDR1 SGHVS and CDR2 FNYEAQ. V gave up 4 bases and J gave up 5 bases; unmatched junction bases: 12. CDR3 residues: CASSSPLRGAGETQYF. CDR3 sequence (DNA): TGTGCCAGCAGCTCACCCCTGCGGGGGGCCGGGGAGACCCAGTACTTC.

DNA for the CDR3: TGTGCCTGGAGTTCGGGACAGGGGCTCGAGCAGTACTTC. Amino acid sequence: CAWSSGQGLEQYF. The genes are TRBV30 and TRBJ2-7, with 10 bases identical to TRBD1. V shed 2 bases, J shed 6 bases, and the junction held 4 bases outside the gene matches. Germline CDR1 is GTSNPN and CDR2 is SVGIG (reference sequence). The CDR3 runs to 13 residues.

CDR3 nucleotides: TGTGCCAGCAGCCAAGGGTCTCGGGGCAAACTGTTTTTT. Translation: CASSQGSRGKLFF. V gene TRBV3-1 (or the pseudogene TRBV3-2) combines with J gene TRBJ1-4; D is possibly TRBD1 (5 bases). Germline CDR1 and CDR2: LGHDT and YNNKEL (reference sequence). V was cut by 1 base and J by 11 bases, with 11 bases left in between. The CDR3 covers 13 residues.

The V call is TRBV7-9, the J call TRBJ1-5; D is ambiguous. CDR3 size: 14 residues. With 3 bases removed from V and 0 bases from J, the gap between germline ends came to 6 bases. Germline V lookup: CDR1 SEHNR, CDR2 FQNEAQ (reference sequence). CDR3 DNA sequence: TGTGCCAGCAGCTTCTCAGTTAGCAATCAGCCCCAGCATTTT. Protein product: CASSFSVSNQPQHF.

This clone was seen once. This rearrangement joins TRBV5-3 to TRBJ2-7; tentatively, D is TRBD2 (6 bases). TRBV5-3 qualifies as an ORF whose function is uncertain. The V end lost 1 base, the J end lost 3 bases, and 11 bases lay between the germline ends. The CDR3 sequence is 14 residues long. DNA for the CDR3: TGTGCCAGAAGCTTGCCGAAGACTAGCTACGAGCAGTACTTC. It is translated as CARSLPKTSYEQYF.

V and J are TRBV28 and TRBJ2-7, with 9 bases identical to TRBD1. The CDR3 spans 15 residues. V was clipped by 4 bases and J by 6 bases; unmatched bases: 10. Germline CDR1 MDHEN, CDR2 SYDVKM. The CDR3 coding sequence is TGTGCCAGCAGTTCACTACAGGGGGCGCCGACCGAGCAGTACTTC. It translates to CASSSLQGAPTEQYF.

This clone was recorded once. The CDR3 here is CASGLTGSSYNSPLHF. The CDR3 DNA reads TGTGCCAGCGGACTGACAGGCAGCTCCTATAATTCACCCCTCCACTTT. The genes are TRBV5-6 and TRBJ1-6; a weak D match, TRBD1 (6 bases). Germline V gives CDR1 SGHDT, CDR2 YYEEEE. The CDR3 covers 16 residues. The germline V and J ends were trimmed by 7 bases and 0 bases, with 14 bases remaining between them.

V is TRBV10-3 and J is TRBJ1-3; 9 nucleotides line up with TRBD1. The CDR3 sequence is 16 residues long. V shed 6 bases, J shed 3 bases, and the junction held 9 bases outside the gene matches. Germline V CDR1 and CDR2: ENHRY, SYGVKD. The CDR3 nucleotides read TGTGCCATCAGACCGGAACAGGGGGCAGGTGGAAACACCATATATTTT. As protein: CAIRPEQGAGGNTIYF.

The genes are TRBV7-9 and TRBJ2-2; D is perhaps TRBD2 (6 bases). The CDR3 length is 15 residues. Trimming cost V 2 bases and J 2 bases, with 9 bases left between them. Germline-derived CDR1 and CDR2 are SEHNR and FQNEAQ (reference sequence). The CDR3 spells CASSLIAVNTGELFF. CDR3 bases: TGTGCCAGCAGCTTAATAGCGGTAAACACCGGGGAGCTGTTTTTT.

This clone appeared once. The chain couples TRBV7-9 to TRBJ1-2; 9 bases are shared with TRBD1. This CDR3 has 16 residues. Unmatched junction bases numbered 12, after V lost 5 bases and J lost 5 bases. CDR1 and CDR2 (germline): SEHNR, FQNEAQ (reference sequence). CDR3 bases: TGTGCCAGCAGCGCGATACAGGGGGCGCCAGGATATGGCTACACCTTC. Its translation is CASSAIQGAPGYGYTF. The full variable domain, with the rest looked up from reference TRBV7-9 and TRBJ1-2, is DTGVSQNPRHKITKRGQNVTFRCDPISEHNRLYWYRQTLGQGPEFLTYFQNEAQLEKSRLLSDRFSAERPKGSFSTLEIQRTEQGDSAMYLCASSAIQGAPGYGYTFGSGTRLTVV.

J is TRBJ2-3 and V is TRBV7-2; 7 bases are a match to TRBD1. This CDR3 region has 14 residues. Losses at the gene ends were 2 bases for V and 3 bases for J; bases not matched to a gene: 2. Germline values: CDR1 SGHTA, CDR2 FQGNSA. The CDR3 here is CASSLTGETDTQYF. CDR3 nucleotides: TGTGCCAGCAGCTTAACAGGGGAGACAGATACGCAGTATTTT.

The rearrangement joins TRBV7-3 to TRBJ2-1; 8 nucleotides align to TRBD1. The germline V gene encodes CDR1 SGHTA and CDR2 FQGTGA. V was clipped by 4 bases and J by 1 base; unmatched bases: 3. The CDR3 is 15 residues long. In DNA, the CDR3 is TGTGCCAGCAGCTACGACAGGGGTTCCTACAATGAGCAGTTCTTC. Its protein is CASSYDRGSYNEQFF.